This is a list of T cell receptor beta chains from one sample in a study of cytomegalovirus exposure and HLA in healthy donors. Repertoires were generated with immunoSEQ multiplex PCR, while TCRdb's copy carries only in-frame clones and drops some. Counted here are around 150,000 clones, more than 60% occurring once; the ten biggest clones make up less than 9.5%. Sequenced sample: PBMCs. These receptors came from a woman between 40 and 55 years old in good health and CMV-seropositive. Each CDR3 is given with its conserved first and last residue. The D gene is left open where the match is weak. Size tells how often a clone was seen (once, few, many) or the class of an expanded clone, and some rows leave it out.

D: TRBD2
V: TRBV5-1
J: TRBJ2-7
size: -
DNA: TGCGCCAGCAGCTTGGCCCCCACTACTAGCGGGTCCTACGAGCAGTACTTC
CDR3: CASSLAPTTSGSYEQYF

D: -
V: TRBV5-4
J: TRBJ2-1
size: once
DNA: TGTGCCAGCAGCTCACGAACGGGAGCCTACAATGAGCAGTTCTTC
CDR3: CASSSRTGAYNEQFF

D: TRBD1
V: TRBV2
J: TRBJ2-1
size: -
DNA: TGTGCCAGCAGGGATGACAGGGCGCTAAGCTCCTACAATGAGCAGTTCTTC
CDR3: CASRDDRALSSYNEQFF

D: -
V: TRBV27
J: TRBJ1-3
size: -
DNA: TGTGCCAGCAGTTTCGGGCCGGGATTGGGAAACACCATATATTTT
CDR3: CASSFGPGLGNTIYF

D: TRBD2
V: TRBV28
J: TRBJ2-3
size: -
DNA: TGTGCCAGCAGTGTTACTAGCGGGAGCACAGATACGCAGTATTTT
CDR3: CASSVTSGSTDTQYF

D: -
V: TRBV4-1
J: TRBJ2-1
size: -
DNA: TGCGCCAGCAGCCGAGTAACGGGAGAGGGGAATGAGCAGTTCTTC
CDR3: CASSRVTGEGNEQFF

D: -
V: TRBV5-1
J: TRBJ2-6
size: -
DNA: TGCGCCAGCAGCTTGGCCGGGGCTGGGGCCAACGTCCTGACTTTC
CDR3: CASSLAGAGANVLTF

D: -
V: TRBV11-2
J: TRBJ2-1
size: -
DNA: TGTGCCAGCAGCTTAGTCTATGCACCCGAGCAGTTCTTC
CDR3: CASSLVYAPEQFF

D: TRBD1
V: TRBV15
J: TRBJ2-1
size: -
DNA: TGTGCCACCAGCAGAGGTGGGACAGGGTACCATGAGCAGTTCTTC
CDR3: CATSRGGTGYHEQFF

D: TRBD1
V: TRBV6-5
J: TRBJ1-2
size: -
DNA: TGTGCCAGCAGGAGGCAGGGGGTTGTTGGCTACACCTTC
CDR3: CASRRQGVVGYTF

D: -
V: TRBV7-3
J: TRBJ1-1
size: -
DNA: TGTGCCAGCAGCCCCGGACAGAGGATGAACACTGAAGCTTTCTTT
CDR3: CASSPGQRMNTEAFF

D: -
V: TRBV4-3
J: TRBJ2-5
size: -
DNA: TGCGCCAGCAGCCAAGATAAGGGGGGGTCAGAGACCCAGTACTTC
CDR3: CASSQDKGGSETQYF

D: TRBD1
V: TRBV29-1
J: TRBJ2-5
size: -
DNA: TGCAGCGTCCAGACAGGGGGGCAAGAGACCCAGTACTTC
CDR3: CSVQTGGQETQYF

D: TRBD1
V: TRBV6-1
J: TRBJ1-4
size: -
DNA: TGTGCCAGCAGTGAGGTGACAGGGACTAATGAAAAACTGTTTTTT
CDR3: CASSEVTGTNEKLFF

D: TRBD2
V: TRBV28
J: TRBJ2-2
size: -
DNA: TGTGCCAGTAGTTCCGACCCGGGACTAGATGCCCGGGGCACCGGGGAGCTGTTTTTT
CDR3: CASSSDPGLDARGTGELFF

D: TRBD2
V: TRBV6-4
J: TRBJ2-1
size: -
DNA: TGTGCCAGCAGTGACGAACTAGCGGGGTACAATGAGCAGTTCTTC
CDR3: CASSDELAGYNEQFF

D: -
V: TRBV6-1
J: TRBJ2-7
size: -
DNA: TGTGCCAGCAGGCCCGACAACTACGAGCAGTACTTC
CDR3: CASRPDNYEQYF

D: -
V: TRBV19
J: TRBJ1-2
size: -
DNA: TGTGCCAGTAGCTCCCAGGTGGAAGCTCTGGGCTATGGCTACACCTTC
CDR3: CASSSQVEALGYGYTF

D: TRBD2
V: TRBV7-2
J: TRBJ2-3
size: -
DNA: TGTGCCAGCAGCTCCCGACTAGCGGGAGCCGGGGATACGCAGTATTTT
CDR3: CASSSRLAGAGDTQYF